The T cell receptor (beta chain) described here comes from a study of cytomegalovirus exposure and HLA in healthy donors. Study-wide context: Approximately 180 million T cells yielded around 120 million unique TCR beta sequences in earlier analysis. Findings and limits, study-wide: Using a false discovery rate of 0.05, a later analysis showed that approximately 16,000 TCR beta sequences were associated with HLA alleles. Productive rates of about 90% or about 30% were seen for most TCR beta V segments in an earlier analysis.

60 Vbeta and 13 Jbeta primers were used in PCR. Using immunoSEQ multiplex PCR, the repertoire was profiled, and TCRdb retains in-frame clones only, with some absent. The table lists 120,000 or so clones, around 80% of them singletons. On this clone: Its antigen is as yet unknown.

This CDR3 contains 17 residues. V was shortened by 0 bases and J by 1 base, with 15 bases between the two germline ends. Germline V lookup: CDR1 LNHNV, CDR2 YYDKDF (reference sequence). The receptor comes from a human donor in good health. This chain uses TRBV15 with TRBJ2-5, with D possibly TRBD2 on 6 matching bases. The specimen was PBMCs. For the CDR3, the DNA is TGTGCCACCAGCAGAGATCTCGGCGGGGTTGGCCAAGAGACCCAGTACTTC. It encodes CATSRDLGGVGQETQYF.